The 10 T cell receptor beta chains listed next were all sequenced from one sample in a study of response to subunit inactivated influenza vaccine. A single record per CDR3 protein comes from TCRdb applying MiXCR to the RT-PCR reads. Seen here are under 850,000 distinct CDR3 sequences, around 18% observed once, and the top ten hold approximately 11%. The sample was PBMCs from blood, taken more than 4 days after vaccination. The receptors originated from a man aged 50 to 59 who received an inactivated influenza vaccine.

There are a few counts of this clonotype. The chain recombines TRBV24-1 with TRBJ1-1, with TRBD1 matching 12 bases. Germline values: CDR1 KGHDR, CDR2 SFDVKD. CDR3 length: 16 amino acids. V lost 10 bases and J lost 0; bases outside the gene matches: 8. CDR3 nucleotide sequence: TGTGCCACAAGACCGGGACAGGGGGCGATGAACACTGAAGCTTTCTTT. As protein: CATRPGQGAMNTEAFF.

The genes are TRBV6-5 and TRBJ2-5; D unclear. The germline gives CDR1 MNHEY, CDR2 SVGAGI. CDR3 length: 12 amino acids. The ends were cut back, 2 bases at V and 6 bases at J, with 7 bases in the middle. Written as DNA, the CDR3 is TGTGCCAGCAGTTACCCTGGAAAGACCCAGTACTTC. The encoded protein is CASSYPGKTQYF.

J is TRBJ2-2 and V is TRBV10-3; 8 bases fit TRBD1. With V trimmed by 2 bases and J by 1 base, 3 bases remained unmatched. The germline CDR1 and CDR2 sequences are ENHRY and SYGVKD. The CDR3 is 16 amino acids. CDR3 nucleotide sequence: TGTGCCATCAGTGAGCGACAGGGGAGGAACACCGGGGAGCTGTTTTTT. The encoded protein is CAISERQGRNTGELFF.

This clonotype has more than one count but fewer than ten. CDR3 protein: CASSVAEAVYGYTF. CDR3 bases: TGTGCCAGCAGCGTAGCTGAGGCAGTCTATGGCTACACCTTC. The J gene is TRBJ1-2, the V gene TRBV9; unclear D gene. The V gene's germline CDR1 is SGDLS and CDR2 YYNGEE. The CDR3 has 14 residues. The V gene lost 0 bases and the J gene lost 4 bases, with 10 bases spanning the gap.

The chain has TRBV7-9 and TRBJ2-2, with D unresolved. Germline V gene lookup returns CDR1 SEHNR and CDR2 FQNEAQ (reference sequence). The ends were cut back, 5 bases at V and 3 bases at J, with 7 bases in the middle. The CDR3 has 13 amino acids. CDR3 protein: CASSQQHTGELFF. The CDR3, as DNA: TGTGCCAGCAGCCAACAGCACACCGGGGAGCTGTTTTTT.

This clonotype came up a few times. The chain has TRBV5-5 and TRBJ1-4, with D tentatively TRBD1 (5 bases). CDR3 size: 13 residues. V dropped 2 bases and J dropped 11 bases, with 13 bases sitting between them. The germline V gene encodes CDR1 SGHKS and CDR2 YYEKEE (reference sequence). CDR3 DNA sequence: TGTGCCAGCAGCTTAATAGGGGCGGAGAAACTGTTTTTT. Its protein product is CASSLIGAEKLFF. Based on the CDR3 plus reference TRBV5-5 and TRBJ1-4, the full variable domain is DAGVTQSPTHLIKTRGQQVTLRCSPISGHKSVSWYQQVLGQGPQFIFQYYEKEERGRGNFPDRFSARQFPNYSSELNVNALLLGDSALYLCASSLIGAEKLFFGSGTQLSVL.

CDR3 region: CASSLSDLSGTSTDTQYF. The CDR3 DNA reads as TGCGCCAGCAGCCTGTCCGATTTAAGCGGAACTAGCACAGATACGCAGTATTTT. V and J are TRBV4-3 and TRBJ2-3; D may be TRBD2 (5 bases). This CDR3 is built from 18 residues. The V gene lost 4 bases and the J gene lost 0 bases, with 20 bases spanning the gap. CDR1 is LGHNA, CDR2 YSLEER, per germline.

The chain recombines TRBV28 with TRBJ2-6; either TRBD1 or TRBD2 may supply D (5 bases each). V shed 4 bases and J shed 0 bases, with 19 bases lying between them. Germline V gene lookup returns CDR1 MDHEN and CDR2 SYDVKM. This CDR3 is 19 amino acids long. CDR3 loop: CASSSVRVRESSGANVLTF. CDR3 in DNA: TGTGCCAGCAGTTCCGTAAGGGTCAGGGAGAGCTCTGGGGCCAACGTCCTGACTTTC.

The chain has TRBV3-1 and TRBJ1-6; 12 bases are a match to TRBD1. The CDR3 has 17 amino acids. V was clipped by 4 bases and J by 10 bases; unmatched bases: 11. Looked up from germline, CDR1 is LGHDT and CDR2 is YNNKEL (reference sequence). In nucleotides, the CDR3 is TGTGCCAGCAGCCGGTCGGGACAGGGGGCTACAGGGTCACCCCTCCACTTT. Encoded protein: CASSRSGQGATGSPLHF.

A few counts support this clonotype. The rearrangement links TRBV7-3 to TRBJ2-7; 9 bases align to TRBD2. The V gene's germline CDR1 is SGHTA and CDR2 FQGTGA. The CDR3 length is 15 residues. Losses at the gene ends were 5 bases for V and 3 bases for J; bases not matched to a gene: 8. CDR3 amino acids: CASSPQLAGFYEQYF. The CDR3 bases are TGTGCCAGCAGCCCCCAACTAGCGGGTTTCTACGAGCAGTACTTC.